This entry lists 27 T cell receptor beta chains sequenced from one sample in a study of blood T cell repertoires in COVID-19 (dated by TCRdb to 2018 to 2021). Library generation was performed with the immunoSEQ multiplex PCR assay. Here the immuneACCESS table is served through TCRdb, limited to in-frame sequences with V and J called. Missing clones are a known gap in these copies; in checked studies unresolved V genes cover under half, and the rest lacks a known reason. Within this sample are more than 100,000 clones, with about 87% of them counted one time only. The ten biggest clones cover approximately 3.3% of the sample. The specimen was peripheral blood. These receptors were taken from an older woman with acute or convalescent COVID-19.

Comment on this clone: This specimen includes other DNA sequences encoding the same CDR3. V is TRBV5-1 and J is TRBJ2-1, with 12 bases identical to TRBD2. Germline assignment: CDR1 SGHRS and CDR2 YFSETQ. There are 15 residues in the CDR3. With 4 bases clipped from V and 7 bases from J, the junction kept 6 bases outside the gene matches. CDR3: CASSPTSGRLNEQFF. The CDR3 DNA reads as TGCGCCAGCAGCCCAACTAGCGGGAGGTTGAATGAGCAGTTCTTC.

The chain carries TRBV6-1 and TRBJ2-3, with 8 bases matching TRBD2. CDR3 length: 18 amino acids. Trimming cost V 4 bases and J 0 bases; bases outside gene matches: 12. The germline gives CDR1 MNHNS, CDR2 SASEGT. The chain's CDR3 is CASSVTVLAGVSTDTQYF. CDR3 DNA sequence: TGTGCCAGCAGTGTAACTGTCCTAGCGGGCGTTAGCACAGATACGCAGTATTTT.

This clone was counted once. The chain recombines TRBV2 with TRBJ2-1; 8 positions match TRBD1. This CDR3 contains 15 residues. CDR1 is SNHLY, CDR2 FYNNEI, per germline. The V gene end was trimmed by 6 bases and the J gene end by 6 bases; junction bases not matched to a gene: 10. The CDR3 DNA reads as TGTGCCAGCAGAGGACAGGGATTGGTCGGCAATGAGCAGTTCTTC. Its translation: CASRGQGLVGNEQFF.

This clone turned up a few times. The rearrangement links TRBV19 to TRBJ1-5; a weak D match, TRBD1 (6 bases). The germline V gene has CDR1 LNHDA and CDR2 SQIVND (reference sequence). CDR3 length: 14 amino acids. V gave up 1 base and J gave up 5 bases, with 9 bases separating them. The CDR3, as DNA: TGTGCCAGTAGTATAGTGGCAGGGGATCAGCCCCAGCATTTT. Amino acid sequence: CASSIVAGDQPQHF. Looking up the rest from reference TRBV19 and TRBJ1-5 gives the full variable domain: DGGITQSPKYLFRKEGQNVTLSCEQNLNHDAMYWYRQDPGQGLRLIYYSQIVNDFQKGDIAEGYSVSREKKESFPLTVTSAQKNPTAFYLCASSIVAGDQPQHFGDGTRLSIL.

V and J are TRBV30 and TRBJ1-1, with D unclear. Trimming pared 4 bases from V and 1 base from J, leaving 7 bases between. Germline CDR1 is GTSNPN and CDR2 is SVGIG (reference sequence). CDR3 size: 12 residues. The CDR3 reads CAWKEGNTEAFF. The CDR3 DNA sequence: TGTGCCTGGAAGGAGGGGAACACTGAAGCTTTCTTT.

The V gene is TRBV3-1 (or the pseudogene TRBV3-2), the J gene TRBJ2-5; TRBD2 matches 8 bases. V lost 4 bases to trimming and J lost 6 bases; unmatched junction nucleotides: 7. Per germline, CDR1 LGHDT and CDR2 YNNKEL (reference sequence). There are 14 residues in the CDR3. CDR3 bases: TGTGCCAGCAGCCTGCGGACTAGCTGGCAGACCCAGTACTTC. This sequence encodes CASSLRTSWQTQYF.

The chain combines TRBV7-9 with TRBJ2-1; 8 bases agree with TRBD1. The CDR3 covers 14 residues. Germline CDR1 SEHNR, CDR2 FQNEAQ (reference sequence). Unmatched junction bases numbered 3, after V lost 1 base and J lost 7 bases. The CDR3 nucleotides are TGTGCCAGCAGCTTAGGGACAGGGCAGAATGAGCAGTTCTTC. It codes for CASSLGTGQNEQFF.

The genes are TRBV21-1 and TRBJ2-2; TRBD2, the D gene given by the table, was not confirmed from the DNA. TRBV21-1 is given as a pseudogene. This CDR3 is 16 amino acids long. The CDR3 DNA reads TGTGCCAGCAGCAAAGGAGATAGCAGGAACACCGGGGAGCTGTTTTTT. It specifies CASSKGDSRNTGELFF.

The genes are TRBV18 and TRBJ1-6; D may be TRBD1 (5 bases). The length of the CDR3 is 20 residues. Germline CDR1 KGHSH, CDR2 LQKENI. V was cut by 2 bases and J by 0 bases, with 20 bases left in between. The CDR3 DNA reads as TGTGCCAGCTCACCAACGCCGTTGGACACCGGGAGCTCCTATAATTCACCCCTCCACTTT. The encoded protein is CASSPTPLDTGSSYNSPLHF.

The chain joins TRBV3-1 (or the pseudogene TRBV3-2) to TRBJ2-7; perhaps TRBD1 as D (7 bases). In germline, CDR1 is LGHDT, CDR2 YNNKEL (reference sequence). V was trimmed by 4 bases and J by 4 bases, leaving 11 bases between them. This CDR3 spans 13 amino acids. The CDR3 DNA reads TGTGCCAGCAGCCGACAGGGAGGTTACGAGCAGTACTTC. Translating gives CASSRQGGYEQYF.

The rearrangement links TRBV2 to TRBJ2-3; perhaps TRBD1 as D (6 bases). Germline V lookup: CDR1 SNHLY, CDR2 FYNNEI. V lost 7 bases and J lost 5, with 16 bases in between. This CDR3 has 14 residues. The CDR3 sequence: CASTTGLSGDTQYF. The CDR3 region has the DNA TGTGCCAGCACCACAGGGTTGTCGGGAGATACGCAGTATTTT.

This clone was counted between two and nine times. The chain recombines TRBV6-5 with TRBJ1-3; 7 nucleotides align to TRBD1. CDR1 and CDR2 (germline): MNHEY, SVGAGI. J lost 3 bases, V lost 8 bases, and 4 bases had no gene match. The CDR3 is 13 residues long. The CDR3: CASRGQIGNTIYF. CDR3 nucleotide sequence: TGTGCCAGCCGGGGACAGATTGGAAACACCATATATTTT.

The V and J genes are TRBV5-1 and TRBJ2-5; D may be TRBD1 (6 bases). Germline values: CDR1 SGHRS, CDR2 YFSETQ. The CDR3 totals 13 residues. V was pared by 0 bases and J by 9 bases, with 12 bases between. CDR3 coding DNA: TGCGCCAGCAGCTTGGGGTTAGAGGGGGCCCAGTACTTC. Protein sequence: CASSLGLEGAQYF.

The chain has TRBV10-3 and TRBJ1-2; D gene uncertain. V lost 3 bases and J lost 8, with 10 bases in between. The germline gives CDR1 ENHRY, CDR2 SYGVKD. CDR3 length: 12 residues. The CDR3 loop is CAISDDREGYTF. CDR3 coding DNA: TGTGCCATCAGTGACGACCGGGAGGGCTACACCTTC.

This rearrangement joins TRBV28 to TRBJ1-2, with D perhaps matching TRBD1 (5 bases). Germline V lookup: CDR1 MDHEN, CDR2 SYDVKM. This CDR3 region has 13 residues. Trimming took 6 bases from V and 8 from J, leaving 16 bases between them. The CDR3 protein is CASSQREGSGYTF. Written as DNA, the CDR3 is TGTGCCAGCAGCCAACGGGAGGGGTCGGGCTACACCTTC.

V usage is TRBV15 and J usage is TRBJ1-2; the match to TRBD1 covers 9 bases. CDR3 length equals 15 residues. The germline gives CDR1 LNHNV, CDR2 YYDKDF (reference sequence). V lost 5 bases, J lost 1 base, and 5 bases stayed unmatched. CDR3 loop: CATSVRTGVNYGYTF. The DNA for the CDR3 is TGTGCCACCAGCGTTCGGACAGGGGTTAACTATGGCTACACCTTC. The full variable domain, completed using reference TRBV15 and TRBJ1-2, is DAMVIQNPRYQVTQFGKPVTLSCSQTLNHNVMYWYQQKSSQAPKLLFHYYDKDFNNEADTPDNFQSRRPNTSFCFLDIRSPGLGDTAMYLCATSVRTGVNYGYTFGSGTRLTVV.

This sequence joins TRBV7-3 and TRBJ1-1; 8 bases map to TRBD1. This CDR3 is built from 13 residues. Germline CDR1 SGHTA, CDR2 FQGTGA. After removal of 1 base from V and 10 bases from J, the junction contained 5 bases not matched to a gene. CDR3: CASSLREQGGAFF. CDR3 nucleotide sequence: TGTGCCAGCAGCTTAAGGGAACAGGGGGGAGCTTTCTTT.

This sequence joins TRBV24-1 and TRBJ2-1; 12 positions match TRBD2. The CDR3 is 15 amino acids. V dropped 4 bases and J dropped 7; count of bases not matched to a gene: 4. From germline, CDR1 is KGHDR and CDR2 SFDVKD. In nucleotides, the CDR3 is TGTGCCACCAGTGAACACGGACTAGCGGGGAATGAGCAGTTCTTC. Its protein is CATSEHGLAGNEQFF.

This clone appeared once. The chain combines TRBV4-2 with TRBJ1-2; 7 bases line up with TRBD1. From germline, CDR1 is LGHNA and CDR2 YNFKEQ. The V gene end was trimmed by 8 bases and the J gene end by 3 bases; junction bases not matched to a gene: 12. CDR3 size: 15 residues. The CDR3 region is CASHRDSLTYYGYTF. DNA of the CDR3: TGTGCCAGCCACCGGGACAGCCTTACCTACTATGGCTACACCTTC.

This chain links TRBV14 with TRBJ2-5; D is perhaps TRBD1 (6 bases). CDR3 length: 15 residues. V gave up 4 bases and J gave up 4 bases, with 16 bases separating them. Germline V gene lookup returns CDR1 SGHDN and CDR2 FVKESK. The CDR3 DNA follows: TGTGCCAGCAGCCCCGGACAGCATGCTCCAGAGACCCAGTACTTC. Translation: CASSPGQHAPETQYF.

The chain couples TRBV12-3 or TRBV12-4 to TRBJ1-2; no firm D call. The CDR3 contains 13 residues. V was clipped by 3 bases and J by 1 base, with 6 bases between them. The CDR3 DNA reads TGTGCCAGCAGTTTCCAGGTTAACTATGGCTACACCTTC. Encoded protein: CASSFQVNYGYTF.

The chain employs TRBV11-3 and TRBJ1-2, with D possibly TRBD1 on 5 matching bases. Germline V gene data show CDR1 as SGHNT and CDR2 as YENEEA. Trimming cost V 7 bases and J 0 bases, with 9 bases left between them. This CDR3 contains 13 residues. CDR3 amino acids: CASTAGSNYGYTF. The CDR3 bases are TGTGCCAGCACCGCAGGGTCTAACTATGGCTACACCTTC.

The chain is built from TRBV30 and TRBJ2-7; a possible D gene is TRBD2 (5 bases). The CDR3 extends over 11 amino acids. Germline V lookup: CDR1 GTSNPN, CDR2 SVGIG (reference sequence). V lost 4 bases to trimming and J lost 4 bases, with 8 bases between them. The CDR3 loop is CAWMGGYEQYF. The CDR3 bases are TGTGCCTGGATGGGCGGGTACGAGCAGTACTTC.

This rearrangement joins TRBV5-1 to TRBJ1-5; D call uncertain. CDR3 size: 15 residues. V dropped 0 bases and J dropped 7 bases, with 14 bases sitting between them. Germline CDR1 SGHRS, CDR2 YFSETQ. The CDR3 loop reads CASSLEGQVFQPQHF. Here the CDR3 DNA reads TGCGCCAGCAGCTTGGAAGGTCAGGTCTTCCAGCCCCAGCATTTT.

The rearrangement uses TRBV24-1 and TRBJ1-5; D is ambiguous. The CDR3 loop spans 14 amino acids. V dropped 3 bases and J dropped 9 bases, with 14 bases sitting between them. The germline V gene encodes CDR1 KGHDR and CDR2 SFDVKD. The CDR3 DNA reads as TGTGCCACCAGTGATGAGGGCGGCCTAAGGCCCCAGCATTTT. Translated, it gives CATSDEGGLRPQHF.

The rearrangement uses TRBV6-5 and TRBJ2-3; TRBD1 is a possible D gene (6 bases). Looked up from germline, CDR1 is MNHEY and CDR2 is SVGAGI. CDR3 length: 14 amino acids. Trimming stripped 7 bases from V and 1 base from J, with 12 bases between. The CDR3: CASTKPGGTDTQYF. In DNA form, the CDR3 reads TGTGCCAGCACCAAGCCAGGGGGCACAGATACGCAGTATTTT.

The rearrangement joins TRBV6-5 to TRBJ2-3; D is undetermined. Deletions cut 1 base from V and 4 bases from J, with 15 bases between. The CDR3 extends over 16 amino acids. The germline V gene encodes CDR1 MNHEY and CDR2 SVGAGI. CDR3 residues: CASSYLPSSGADTQYF. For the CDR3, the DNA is TGTGCCAGCAGTTACTTGCCCTCTAGTGGCGCAGATACGCAGTATTTT.